Listed below are T cell receptor beta chains from one sample, sequenced in a study of neurological immune-mediated disorders. TCRdb analysed the 5' RACE reads with MiXCR anew, one entry per CDR3 protein. Counted here are 60,000 to 90,000 distinct CDR3 sequences, 10% to 13% occurring once; the ten biggest clones make up roughly a tenth. The sequenced sample consisted of PBMCs. The receptors stem from a young man in good health. Both conserved end residues are trimmed from each CDR3. The order of the fields is V gene, CDR3 protein.

v_call: TRBV7-3
cdr3_aa: ASSLGRGNAEQY

v_call: TRBV12-3/TRBV12-4
cdr3_aa: ASSLGGLAVYNEQF

v_call: TRBV5-5
cdr3_aa: ASSLGAGWDTQY

v_call: TRBV3-1
cdr3_aa: ASSQASGSGNIQY

v_call: TRBV2
cdr3_aa: ASSIASGPYEQY

v_call: TRBV5-1
cdr3_aa: ASSLGYRDWGTDTQY

v_call: TRBV5-1
cdr3_aa: ASSLVGGSSYNEQF

v_call: TRBV12-3/TRBV12-4
cdr3_aa: ASSASLAGGYNEQF

v_call: TRBV12-3/TRBV12-4
cdr3_aa: ASSLPGREFSYEQY

v_call: TRBV12-3/TRBV12-4
cdr3_aa: ASSLKGQGVWDEQF

v_call: TRBV20-1
cdr3_aa: SAHGPGQGSGGTNEKLF

v_call: TRBV27
cdr3_aa: ASTLLTGDGKNIQY

v_call: TRBV27
cdr3_aa: ASSAGHLNTEAF

v_call: TRBV4-2
cdr3_aa: ASSPHSSGKETQY

v_call: TRBV5-1
cdr3_aa: ASSYPPAPGTGMRETQY

v_call: TRBV20-1
cdr3_aa: SALGARSGQPQH

v_call: TRBV28
cdr3_aa: ASRDSGRMYNEQF

v_call: TRBV5-1
cdr3_aa: ASSLRSWDEQY

v_call: TRBV7-7
cdr3_aa: ASSPLTQTDTQY

v_call: TRBV20-1
cdr3_aa: SAFGQFGANVLT

v_call: TRBV4-1
cdr3_aa: ASSRYRDNLSGANVLT

v_call: TRBV5-1
cdr3_aa: ASRLQETQY

v_call: TRBV5-5
cdr3_aa: ASSHSNIQY

v_call: TRBV20-1
cdr3_aa: SARDWEKPDTQY

v_call: TRBV19
cdr3_aa: ASSIVGANVLT

v_call: TRBV20-1
cdr3_aa: SALAGANTDTQY

v_call: TRBV28
cdr3_aa: ASSLPSPSGRGVY

v_call: TRBV12-3/TRBV12-4
cdr3_aa: ASSPTGLASEQY

v_call: TRBV7-9
cdr3_aa: ASSPGTGVIEQF

v_call: TRBV20-1
cdr3_aa: SAPWGDTQY

v_call: TRBV7-8
cdr3_aa: ASSSQVNTEAF

v_call: TRBV7-6
cdr3_aa: ASSVGGQSSYEQY

v_call: TRBV28
cdr3_aa: AISWGQWVAGELF

v_call: TRBV6-1
cdr3_aa: ASSEWGGVYGYT

v_call: TRBV6-4
cdr3_aa: ASSDGTSGTGELF

v_call: TRBV11-1
cdr3_aa: ASSFRQSRSGANVLT

v_call: TRBV6-1
cdr3_aa: ASSEARQGTETQY

v_call: TRBV28
cdr3_aa: ASSSPDTDTQY

v_call: TRBV3-1
cdr3_aa: ASSPESETGNGYT

v_call: TRBV3-1
cdr3_aa: TRSQGNSYEQY

v_call: TRBV24-1
cdr3_aa: ATSAGSDGGELF

v_call: TRBV6-1
cdr3_aa: ASSAPGGTGISGANVLT

v_call: TRBV5-1
cdr3_aa: ANKLQGTAQKTQY

v_call: TRBV6-5
cdr3_aa: ASRSLQGARGNTIY

v_call: TRBV10-1
cdr3_aa: ASSGLRGLDTEAF

v_call: TRBV6-5
cdr3_aa: ASSYSNLAGARELF

v_call: TRBV20-1
cdr3_aa: SASGTSGSLEQF

v_call: TRBV6-5
cdr3_aa: ASSSSGQGHSNQPQH

v_call: TRBV9
cdr3_aa: ASSVRSGISYNEQF

v_call: TRBV20-1
cdr3_aa: SAEDPSGSYNEQF

v_call: TRBV7-8
cdr3_aa: ASSLVGGAGGHSYEQY

v_call: TRBV20-1
cdr3_aa: SLTSGIYNEQF